Listed below are T cell receptor beta chains from one sample, sequenced in a study of shared clonotypes between healthy human individuals. Method: immunoSEQ multiplex PCR; TCRdb's copy keeps in-frame clones and lacks some. Of around 700,000 clones in the sample, roughly 72% were seen once. What was sequenced was memory CD4+ T cells sorted from blood. These receptors all come from a young woman in good health. Both conserved end residues are part of each CDR3. The D gene is left open where the match is weak. The size of a clone is reported for some rows only, either as once, few or many, or as a class for expanded clones.

j_call clone_size d_call v_call cdr3_aa cdr3_nt
TRBJ1-4 NA TRBD1 TRBV7-3 CASSSTGGAGEKLFF TGTGCCAGCAGCTCGACAGGGGGCGCGGGGGAAAAACTGTTTTTT
TRBJ2-2 many NA TRBV19 CASSNRVPGELFF TGTGCCAGTAGCAACAGGGTCCCCGGGGAGCTGTTTTTT
TRBJ2-3 NA TRBD2 TRBV2 CASSEWASGRGTQYF TGTGCCAGCAGTGAATGGGCTAGCGGGAGAGGTACGCAGTATTTT
TRBJ2-3 NA NA TRBV6-1 CASSEVTAAGTQYF TGTGCCAGCAGTGAAGTGACGGCCGCCGGTACGCAGTATTTT
TRBJ2-1 NA NA TRBV5-1 CASSDVSNEQFF TGCGCCAGCAGCGATGTGAGTAACGAGCAGTTCTTC
TRBJ2-1 few TRBD2 TRBV30 CACGSSGSNEQFF TGTGCCTGTGGCTCTAGCGGGAGCAATGAGCAGTTCTTC
TRBJ1-2 NA TRBD1 TRBV19 CASKSTGGYGYTF TGTGCCAGTAAATCGACAGGGGGCTATGGCTACACCTTC
TRBJ1-1 NA TRBD1 TRBV19 CASRIRDSNTEAFF TGTGCCAGCCGAATCCGGGACAGTAACACTGAAGCTTTCTTT
TRBJ2-3 NA TRBD2 TRBV6-4 CASSDSRLAANTQYF TGTGCCAGCAGTGACTCAAGGCTAGCGGCAAATACGCAGTATTTT
TRBJ2-3 NA NA TRBV27 CASSFWDTDTQYF TGTGCCAGCAGTTTTTGGGACACAGATACGCAGTATTTT
TRBJ2-7 once TRBD2 TRBV5-1 CASQGLVGEQYF TGCGCCAGCCAGGGACTAGTGGGCGAGCAGTACTTC
TRBJ2-4 NA TRBD1 TRBV5-1 CASSLEGTENIQYF TGCGCCAGCAGCTTGGAAGGGACAGAAAACATTCAGTACTTC
TRBJ2-3 once NA TRBV7-2 CASSLGGQFGTDTQYF TGTGCCAGCAGCTTAGGAGGACAGTTCGGCACAGATACGCAGTATTTT
TRBJ1-1 few NA TRBV5-1 CASSSTPASTEAFF TGCGCCAGCAGCTCTACGCCGGCCAGCACTGAAGCTTTCTTT
TRBJ1-5 NA NA TRBV28 CASSLLYQPQHF TGTGCCAGCAGTCTCCTATATCAGCCCCAGCATTTT
TRBJ2-7 NA NA TRBV7-8 CASSLAWGPYEQYF TGTGCCAGCAGCTTAGCCTGGGGGCCCTACGAGCAGTACTTC
TRBJ1-1 once TRBD1 TRBV5-1 CASSIGDRNTEAFF TGCGCCAGCAGCATAGGGGACAGGAACACTGAAGCTTTCTTT